This TCR beta chain was sequenced in a study of CD8 T cells in Susac syndrome (dated by TCRdb to about 2019). At the level of the whole study: The study used repertoire sequencing to test whether antigen drove CD8+ T cell activation and differentiation in Susac syndrome.

High-throughput TCR beta sequencing profiled peripheral blood CD8+ and CD4+ T cells from healthy donors, Susac syndrome patients and multiple sclerosis patients. Multiple sclerosis controls were treatment-naive patients with stable or active relapsing-remitting disease fulfilling revised McDonald criteria. Bulk CD8+ and CD4+ T cells were purified by magnetic negative isolation, whereas CD8+ TEMRA cells were enriched by FACS. Blood was collected in EDTA tubes and processed within 24 hours, with PBMCs isolated through density gradient centrifugation. PBMCs destined for TCR sequencing were cryopreserved in liquid nitrogen and later thawed in a 37 °C water bath. The sorted or isolated CD4+, CD8+ and CD8+ TEMRA cells had a purity of 90% or higher. V is cut by 0 bases and J by 4 bases, and the space between the germline ends is 8 bases. The CDR3 spans 14 residues, from the cysteine through the phenylalanine. Only the CDR3 DNA stays, 42 bases, in frame from base 1. CDR1 and CDR2, per the germline V gene (reference sequence), are PRHDT and FYEKMQ.

Overall results and qualifications from the work: The study acknowledged that relatively few individuals were included in the TCR sequencing and HLA analysis.

RNA was extracted using the RNeasy kit, and about 0.5 to 1 ug of the RNA was reverse transcribed with random hexamers. The immunoSEQ multiplex PCR assay, covering 54 Vbeta and 13 Jbeta segments, was used to amplify TCR beta CDR3 regions. Bias from PCR amplification was corrected by using a synthetic template baseline for primer optimization and for computational correction. The original methods were these. Only productive sequences were kept, with reads annotated to V, D and J genes according to IMGT and analyzed in immunoSEQ Analyzer. Clonality was computed as one minus Shannon entropy normalized by log2 of the number of productive unique sequences. For each patient and control, public and private clones were evaluated within the 100 most prevalent clones. Susac-specific clones were defined as absent from healthy and MS cohorts, around 1,000 published viral clones and other ImmuneACCESS disease sequences. In-frame beta chains were kept once TCRdb had trimmed the public reads at Q25 with fastp and called clones with MiXCR. Duplicate CDR3 protein sequences are folded into a single record with the most common DNA and genes. TCRdb's processing, not the authors' own work, is the source of the V and J calls. Within this sample are roughly 200,000 distinct CDR3 sequences, with approximately 95% of them counted one time only. The biggest ten clones account for around 0.076% of the sample.

As regards this clonotype: Its antigen remains undetermined. There are no base qualities to consult, and no much larger clone falls within one base.

Sequenced material: CD4+ T cells from PBMCs. This receptor was obtained from a human donor with multiple sclerosis. The chain is assembled from TRBV13 and TRBJ2-3, and the D gene may be TRBD1, 6 bases matching. The nucleotide sequence is given as TGTGCCAGCAGCTTAGGAGGGGGACCAGATACGCAGTATTTT. It specifies CASSLGGGPDTQYF. Full variable domain (CDR3 extended with the reference TRBV13 and TRBJ2-3 proteins): AAGVIQSPRHLIKEKRETATLKCYPIPRHDTVYWYQQGPGQDPQFLISFYEKMQSDKGSIPDRFSAQQFSDYHSELNMSSLELGDSALYFCASSLGGGPDTQYFGPGTRLTVL.